The rows below give T cell receptor beta chains drawn from one sample of a study of cytomegalovirus exposure and HLA in healthy donors. TCRdb's table, derived via immunoSEQ multiplex PCR, lists solely in-frame clones and lacks some. The sample lists 100,000 to 150,000 clones; roughly 79% were seen once. Sequencing was done on a sample of PBMCs. The origin of the receptors is a man aged 18 to 30 in good health and CMV-seronegative. CDR3s include the opening cysteine and the closing phenylalanine or tryptophan. D genes are given only for firm matches. The size field is filled for only some rows; it gives once, few, many or a size class.

>.|TRBV28|TRBJ2-7|.
CASRAPGAYEQYF
TGTGCCAGCAGGGCCCCAGGCGCCTACGAGCAGTACTTC
>.|TRBV7-8|TRBJ2-7|TRBD2
CASSLAFLGLAGAASSYEQYF
TGTGCCAGCAGCTTAGCTTTTTTGGGACTAGCGGGGGCTGCGAGCTCCTACGAGCAGTACTTC
>.|TRBV19|TRBJ1-5|TRBD1
CASTPGQGNNQPQHF
TGTGCCAGTACCCCGGGACAGGGTAACAATCAGCCCCAGCATTTT
>once|TRBV2|TRBJ1-5|.
CASVLQRDQPQHF
TGTGCCAGTGTTCTACAGAGGGATCAGCCCCAGCATTTT
>.|TRBV5-6|TRBJ2-7|TRBD1
CASSLGTGVLSEQYF
TGTGCCAGCAGCTTGGGGACAGGGGTCTTATCCGAGCAGTACTTC
>.|TRBV7-2|TRBJ2-7|.
CASSYRDPYEQYF
TGTGCCAGCAGCTACAGGGATCCCTACGAGCAGTACTTC
>.|TRBV5-1|TRBJ1-5|TRBD1
CASSPGQAEGVQPQHF
TGCGCCAGCAGTCCCGGACAGGCCGAGGGGGTTCAGCCCCAGCATTTT
>.|TRBV5-6|TRBJ1-2|TRBD1
CASSPGQGGETNYGYTF
TGTGCCAGCAGCCCAGGACAGGGGGGTGAGACTAACTATGGCTACACCTTC
>.|TRBV7-9|TRBJ2-3|TRBD2
CASSLWASGSTDTQYF
TGTGCCAGCAGCTTATGGGCTAGCGGGAGCACAGATACGCAGTATTTT
>.|TRBV7-2|TRBJ1-1|.
CASSLFGQGNTEAFF
TGTGCCAGCAGCTTATTTGGCCAGGGGAACACTGAAGCTTTCTTT
>.|TRBV15|TRBJ2-5|.
CATSRDLKETQYF
TGTGCCACCAGCAGAGATCTAAAAGAGACCCAGTACTTC
>.|TRBV27|TRBJ2-1|TRBD2
CASSLGQLADNEQFF
TGTGCCAGCAGTTTAGGCCAACTAGCGGACAATGAGCAGTTCTTC
>.|TRBV28|TRBJ1-6|TRBD1
CASSSDRVSPLHF
TGTGCCAGCAGTTCGGACAGGGTTTCACCCCTCCACTTT
>few|TRBV5-4|TRBJ2-1|TRBD1
CASSPGQGRDEQFF
TGTGCCAGCAGCCCGGGACAGGGGAGGGATGAGCAGTTCTTC
>.|TRBV7-2|TRBJ2-5|.
CASSPRYQETQYF
TGTGCCAGCAGCCCTCGTTACCAAGAGACCCAGTACTTC
>once|TRBV4-1|TRBJ2-1|.
CASSQAASSVYNEQFF
TGCGCCAGCAGCCAAGCGGCTAGTTCGGTCTACAATGAGCAGTTCTTC
>.|TRBV9|TRBJ1-1|TRBD1
CASSVGGQVGTEAFF
TGTGCCAGCAGCGTAGGTGGACAGGTGGGCACTGAAGCTTTCTTT
>.|TRBV5-1|TRBJ1-1|.
CASRAHYEAFF
TGCGCCAGCAGAGCCCACTATGAAGCTTTCTTT
>once|TRBV25-1|TRBJ2-1|TRBD2
CASSTSGGVSYNEQFF
TGTGCCAGCAGTACGAGCGGGGGGGTCTCCTACAATGAGCAGTTCTTC
>.|TRBV30|TRBJ2-5|.
CAWSVPSLRIVTQYF
TGTGCCTGGAGTGTCCCCTCCCTCAGGATTGTGACCCAGTACTTC
>.|TRBV25-1|TRBJ1-3|TRBD1
CASSDPDRANTIYF
TGTGCCAGCAGTGATCCTGACAGGGCCAACACCATATATTTT
>.|TRBV20-1|TRBJ1-2|.
CSEGTVEGYTF
TGCAGTGAGGGGACTGTGGAAGGCTACACCTTC
>.|TRBV29-1|TRBJ1-1|.
CSVEEGRRGSTEAFF
TGCAGCGTTGAAGAGGGACGGAGGGGAAGCACTGAAGCTTTCTTT
>.|TRBV30|TRBJ2-3|TRBD1
CAWTTGVSADTQYF
TGTGCCTGGACCACAGGGGTAAGCGCAGATACGCAGTATTTT
>.|TRBV19|TRBJ1-5|.
CASSLDSTVNQPQHF
TGTGCCAGTAGTCTGGATTCGACAGTTAATCAGCCCCAGCATTTT
>.|TRBV6-1|TRBJ1-2|.
CASSSRKSGYGYTF
TGTGCCAGCAGTTCGCGGAAGTCGGGCTATGGCTACACCTTC
>once|TRBV5-1|TRBJ1-4|TRBD1
CASTLYPGQNLKLNEKLFF
TGCGCCAGCACCTTATACCCGGGACAGAACCTTAAACTTAATGAAAAACTGTTTTTT
>.|TRBV4-3|TRBJ1-1|.
CASSQDRAPGTEAFF
TGCGCCAGCAGCCAAGATCGGGCCCCGGGGACTGAAGCTTTCTTT
>.|TRBV4-1|TRBJ2-2|TRBD1
CASSLGTGTNTGELFF
TGCGCCAGCAGCCTCGGGACAGGGACGAACACCGGGGAGCTGTTTTTT
>few|TRBV6-5|TRBJ2-1|TRBD1
CASTWTGYDEQFF
TGTGCCAGCACCTGGACAGGGTATGATGAGCAGTTCTTC
>.|TRBV19|TRBJ2-5|.
CASSWQVQETQYF
TGTGCCAGTAGTTGGCAGGTTCAAGAGACCCAGTACTTC
>.|TRBV5-1|TRBJ2-7|TRBD1
CASSQQGNYEQYF
TGCGCCAGCAGTCAACAGGGGAACTACGAGCAGTACTTC
>.|TRBV5-1|TRBJ1-4|TRBD1
CASSLSRGGTGVGEKLFF
TGCGCCAGCAGCTTGTCGCGGGGAGGGACAGGGGTTGGTGAAAAACTGTTTTTT
>.|TRBV4-3|TRBJ1-1|TRBD1
CASSHPQGVNTEAFF
TGCGCCAGCAGCCACCCCCAGGGGGTTAACACTGAAGCTTTCTTT
>.|TRBV2|TRBJ1-1|.
CASSEGGMNTEAFF
TGTGCCAGCAGTGAAGGGGGCATGAACACTGAAGCTTTCTTT
>.|TRBV30|TRBJ1-5|.
CAWSNENQPQHF
TGTGCCTGGAGTAATGAGAATCAGCCCCAGCATTTT
>.|TRBV7-6|TRBJ2-7|.
CASSQFSYEQYF
TGTGCCAGCAGTCAGTTTTCCTACGAGCAGTACTTC
>.|TRBV27|TRBJ2-1|.
CASSLYSGEQFF
TGTGCCAGCAGTCTATACAGCGGTGAGCAGTTCTTC
>.|TRBV2|TRBJ1-1|TRBD1
CASSTPGQGAKTEAFF
TGTGCCAGCAGTACACCGGGACAGGGGGCTAAAACTGAAGCTTTCTTT
>.|TRBV5-6|TRBJ1-6|.
CASSSPQQGRGSPLHF
TGTGCCAGCAGCTCACCCCAACAGGGAAGAGGGTCACCCCTCCACTTT
>many|TRBV4-1|TRBJ1-1|.
CASRGVLKNTEAFF
TGCGCCAGCAGGGGCGTACTTAAGAACACTGAAGCTTTCTTT
>.|TRBV19|TRBJ1-5|TRBD1
CASTKGGVNDQPQHF
TGTGCCAGTACAAAAGGGGGCGTCAATGATCAGCCCCAGCATTTT
>.|TRBV6-5|TRBJ2-3|TRBD2
CASSPSGARTDTQYF
TGTGCCAGCAGTCCGAGCGGGGCGCGCACAGATACGCAGTATTTT
>few|TRBV7-9|TRBJ1-1|TRBD1
CASSLLKGAKTTEAFF
TGTGCCAGCAGCTTGTTAAAGGGGGCTAAGACCACTGAAGCTTTCTTT
>.|TRBV5-1|TRBJ1-4|.
CASSPRQSVEKLFF
TGCGCCAGCAGCCCCAGACAGTCGGTTGAAAAACTGTTTTTT
>few|TRBV6-5|TRBJ2-1|.
CASKDWRNEQFF
TGTGCCAGCAAGGACTGGAGGAATGAGCAGTTCTTC
>.|TRBV19|TRBJ2-1|TRBD2
CASSDGGGAPNEQFF
TGTGCCAGTAGTGACGGCGGGGGGGCTCCGAATGAGCAGTTCTTC
>.|TRBV14|TRBJ1-1|.
CASSQDRGRSVEAFF
TGTGCCAGCAGCCAAGACAGGGGTCGCAGTGTCGAAGCTTTCTTT
>.|TRBV9|TRBJ2-2|.
CASSVPAAHLTGELFF
TGTGCCAGCAGCGTACCCGCGGCCCACCTCACCGGGGAGCTGTTTTTT
>.|TRBV5-1|TRBJ2-3|TRBD2
CASRVGASGSTDTQYF
TGCGCCAGCAGAGTGGGGGCTAGCGGGTCCACAGATACGCAGTATTTT
>.|TRBV9|TRBJ2-2|.
CASSEIPRTGELFF
TGTGCCAGCAGCGAGATCCCGAGGACCGGGGAGCTGTTTTTT
>.|TRBV6-5|TRBJ2-7|.
CASSPARVLYEQYF
TGTGCCAGCAGCCCCGCCCGGGTTTTATACGAGCAGTACTTC
>.|TRBV7-9|TRBJ2-7|TRBD2
CASSTRTSGSYEQYF
TGTGCCAGCAGCACCAGGACTAGCGGCTCCTACGAGCAGTACTTC
>few|TRBV27|TRBJ1-1|.
CASSLLGVLNTEAFF
TGTGCCAGCAGTTTGCTAGGGGTATTGAACACTGAAGCTTTCTTT
>.|TRBV30|TRBJ2-5|TRBD2
CAWAFLGRQERGGAETQYF
TGTGCCTGGGCCTTCCTGGGACGGCAAGAGCGGGGGGGCGCAGAGACCCAGTACTTC
>.|TRBV9|TRBJ1-6|.
CASSETGTGASPLHF
TGTGCCAGCAGCGAGACCGGGACGGGAGCTTCACCCCTCCACTTT
>.|TRBV10-1|TRBJ1-1|.
CASSESGGGTEAFF
TGCGCCAGCAGTGAATCTGGGGGAGGCACTGAAGCTTTCTTT